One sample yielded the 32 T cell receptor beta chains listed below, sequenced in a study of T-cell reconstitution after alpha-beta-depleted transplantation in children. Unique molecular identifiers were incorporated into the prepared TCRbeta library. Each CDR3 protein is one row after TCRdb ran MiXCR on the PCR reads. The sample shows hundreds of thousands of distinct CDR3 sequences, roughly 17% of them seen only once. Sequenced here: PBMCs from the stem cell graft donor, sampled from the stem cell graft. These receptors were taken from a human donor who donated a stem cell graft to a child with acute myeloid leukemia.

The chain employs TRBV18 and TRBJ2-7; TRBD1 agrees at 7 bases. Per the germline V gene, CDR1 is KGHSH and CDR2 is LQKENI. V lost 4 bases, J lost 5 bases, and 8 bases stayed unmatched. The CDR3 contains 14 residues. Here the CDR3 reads CASSRDRRPDEQYF. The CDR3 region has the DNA TGTGCCAGCTCACGGGACAGACGACCCGACGAGCAGTACTTC.

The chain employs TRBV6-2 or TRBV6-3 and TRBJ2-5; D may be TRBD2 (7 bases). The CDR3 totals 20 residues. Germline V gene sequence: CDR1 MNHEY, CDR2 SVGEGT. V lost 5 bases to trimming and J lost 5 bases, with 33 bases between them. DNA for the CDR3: TGTGCCAGCAGTCCGGGGGCACTTTCCAGCGGGGCTACTGGGAGTGAGACCCAGTACTTC. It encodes CASSPGALSSGATGSETQYF.

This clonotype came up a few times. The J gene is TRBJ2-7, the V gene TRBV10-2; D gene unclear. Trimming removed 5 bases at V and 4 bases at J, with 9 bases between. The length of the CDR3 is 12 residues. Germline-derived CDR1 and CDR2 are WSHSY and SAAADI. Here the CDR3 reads CASSPGFYEQYV. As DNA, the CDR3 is TGCGCCAGCAGTCCCGGGTTTTACGAGCAGTACGTC.

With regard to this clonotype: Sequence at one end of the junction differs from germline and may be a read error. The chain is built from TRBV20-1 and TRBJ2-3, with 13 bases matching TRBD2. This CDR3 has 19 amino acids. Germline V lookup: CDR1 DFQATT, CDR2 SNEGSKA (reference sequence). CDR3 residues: CCARSSGLAGFPSTDTQYF. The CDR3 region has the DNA TGCTGTGCCCGCTCCTCGGGACTAGCGGGGTTCCCGAGCACAGATACGCAGTATTTT.

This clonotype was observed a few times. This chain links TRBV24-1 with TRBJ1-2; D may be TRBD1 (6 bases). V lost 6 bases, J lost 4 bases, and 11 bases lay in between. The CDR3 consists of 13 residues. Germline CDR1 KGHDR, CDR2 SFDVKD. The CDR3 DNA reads TGTGCCACCAGTATGGGGGCGACCTATGGCTACACCTTC. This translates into CATSMGATYGYTF.

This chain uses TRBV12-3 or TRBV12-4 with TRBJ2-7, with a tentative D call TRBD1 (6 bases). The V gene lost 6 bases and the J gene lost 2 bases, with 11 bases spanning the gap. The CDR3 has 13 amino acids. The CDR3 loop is CASSLRTAYEQYF. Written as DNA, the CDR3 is TGTGCCAGCAGCCTCAGGACAGCCTACGAGCAGTACTTC.

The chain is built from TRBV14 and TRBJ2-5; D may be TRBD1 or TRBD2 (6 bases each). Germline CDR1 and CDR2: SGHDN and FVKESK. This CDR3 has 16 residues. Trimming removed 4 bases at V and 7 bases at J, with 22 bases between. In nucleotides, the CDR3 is TGTGCCAGCAGCCGCCCCGGGGGCGGTCGTAGGAGGACCCAGTACTTC. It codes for CASSRPGGGRRRTQYF. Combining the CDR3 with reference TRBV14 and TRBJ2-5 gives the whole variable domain EAGVTQFPSHSVIEKGQTVTLRCDPISGHDNLYWYRRVMGKEIKFLLHFVKESKQDESGMPNNRFLAERTGGTYSTLKVQPAELEDSGVYFCASSRPGGGRRRTQYFGPGTRLLVL.

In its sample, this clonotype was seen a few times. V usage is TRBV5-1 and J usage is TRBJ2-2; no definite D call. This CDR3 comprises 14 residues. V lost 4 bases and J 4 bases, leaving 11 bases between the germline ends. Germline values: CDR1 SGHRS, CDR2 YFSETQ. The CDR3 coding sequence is TGCGCCAGCAGCCCGATCGACGGCACCGGGGAGCTGTTTTTT. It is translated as CASSPIDGTGELFF.

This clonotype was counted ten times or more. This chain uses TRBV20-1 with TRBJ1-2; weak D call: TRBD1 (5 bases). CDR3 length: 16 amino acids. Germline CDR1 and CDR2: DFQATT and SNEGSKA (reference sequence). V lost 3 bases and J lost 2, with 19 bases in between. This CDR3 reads CSASYWAPGGNYGYTF. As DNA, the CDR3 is TGCAGTGCTAGTTACTGGGCCCCGGGGGGGAACTATGGCTACACCTTC.

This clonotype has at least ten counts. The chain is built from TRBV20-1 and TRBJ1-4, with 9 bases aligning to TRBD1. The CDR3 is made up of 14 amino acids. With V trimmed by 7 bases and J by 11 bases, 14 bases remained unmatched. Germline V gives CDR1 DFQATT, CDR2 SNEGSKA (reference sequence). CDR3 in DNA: TGCAGTGGTTATGGCACCGGGACAGGGCATAAACTGTTTTTT. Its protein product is CSGYGTGTGHKLFF.

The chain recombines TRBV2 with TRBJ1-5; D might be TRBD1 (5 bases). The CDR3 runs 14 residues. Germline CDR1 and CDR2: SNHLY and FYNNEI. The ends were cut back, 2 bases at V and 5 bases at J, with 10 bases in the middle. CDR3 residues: CASSESGAHQPQHF. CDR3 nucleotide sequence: TGTGCCAGCAGTGAAAGCGGGGCCCATCAGCCCCAGCATTTT.

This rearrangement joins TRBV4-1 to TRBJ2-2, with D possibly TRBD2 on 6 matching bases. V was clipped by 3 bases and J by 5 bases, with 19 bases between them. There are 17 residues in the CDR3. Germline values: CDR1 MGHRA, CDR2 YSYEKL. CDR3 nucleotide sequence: TGCGCCAGCAGCCACAAAATTAGGACTACCCTGACCGGGGAGCTGTTTTTT. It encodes CASSHKIRTTLTGELFF.

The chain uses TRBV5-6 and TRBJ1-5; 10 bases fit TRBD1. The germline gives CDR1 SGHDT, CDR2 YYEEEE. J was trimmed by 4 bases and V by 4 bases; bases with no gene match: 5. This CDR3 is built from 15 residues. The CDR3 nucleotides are TGTGCCAGCAGCCGGGGGACAGGGGCAAATCAGCCCCAGCATTTT. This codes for CASSRGTGANQPQHF. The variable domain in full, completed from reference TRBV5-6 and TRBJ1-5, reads DAGVTQSPTHLIKTRGQQVTLRCSPKSGHDTVSWYQQALGQGPQFIFQYYEEEERQRGNFPDRFSGHQFPNYSSELNVNALLLGDSALYLCASSRGTGANQPQHFGDGTRLSIL.

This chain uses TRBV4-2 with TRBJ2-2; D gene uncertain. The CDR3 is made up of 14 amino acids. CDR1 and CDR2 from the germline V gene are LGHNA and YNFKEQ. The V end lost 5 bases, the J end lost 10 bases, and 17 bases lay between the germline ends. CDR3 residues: CASSLTKGRTELFF. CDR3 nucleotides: TGTGCCAGCAGCTTAACAAAAGGGCGGACGGAGCTGTTTTTT.

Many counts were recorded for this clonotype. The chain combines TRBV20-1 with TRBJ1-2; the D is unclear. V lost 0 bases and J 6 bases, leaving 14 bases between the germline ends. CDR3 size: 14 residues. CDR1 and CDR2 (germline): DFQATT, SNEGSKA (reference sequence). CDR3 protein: CSARESGSRNGYTF. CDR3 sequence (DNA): TGCAGTGCTAGAGAATCGGGGAGTCGAAATGGCTACACCTTC.

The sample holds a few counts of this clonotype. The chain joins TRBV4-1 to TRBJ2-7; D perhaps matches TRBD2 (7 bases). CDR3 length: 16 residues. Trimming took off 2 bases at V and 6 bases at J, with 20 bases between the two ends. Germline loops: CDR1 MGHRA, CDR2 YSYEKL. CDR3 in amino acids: CASSQRGGEGVGEQYF. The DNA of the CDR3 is TGCGCCAGCAGCCAAAGAGGGGGGGAGGGGGTCGGCGAGCAGTACTTC.

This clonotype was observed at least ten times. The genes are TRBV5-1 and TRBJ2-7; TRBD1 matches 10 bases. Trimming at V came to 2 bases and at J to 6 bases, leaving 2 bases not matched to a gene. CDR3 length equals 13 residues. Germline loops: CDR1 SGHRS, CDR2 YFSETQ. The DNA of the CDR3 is TGCGCCAGCAGCTTCCGGGACAGGGGCGAGCAGTACTTC. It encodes CASSFRDRGEQYF.

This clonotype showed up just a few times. CDR3 sequence (DNA): TGCGCCAGCAGCTTCGAGGGTCCGGGCACTGAAGCTTTCTTT. This encodes CASSFEGPGTEAFF. The chain employs TRBV5-1 and TRBJ1-1; D gene unclear. The CDR3 loop spans 14 amino acids. Germline-derived CDR1 and CDR2 are SGHRS and YFSETQ. Trimming removed 2 bases from V and 4 bases from J, with 12 bases in between.

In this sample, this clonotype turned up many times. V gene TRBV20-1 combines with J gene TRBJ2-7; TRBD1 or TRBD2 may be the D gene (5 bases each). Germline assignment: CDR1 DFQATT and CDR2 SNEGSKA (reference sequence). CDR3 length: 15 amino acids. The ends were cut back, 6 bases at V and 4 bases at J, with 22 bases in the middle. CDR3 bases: TGCAGTGCGACCCCCTTGGGGGAGTCATTTTACGAGCAGTACGTC. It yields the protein CSATPLGESFYEQYV.

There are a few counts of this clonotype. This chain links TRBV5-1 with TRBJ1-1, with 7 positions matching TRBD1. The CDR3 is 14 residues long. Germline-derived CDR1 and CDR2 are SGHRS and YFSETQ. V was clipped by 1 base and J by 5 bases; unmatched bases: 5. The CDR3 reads CASSLRGPGTEAFF. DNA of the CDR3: TGCGCCAGCAGCTTGAGGGGGCCAGGGACTGAAGCTTTCTTT.

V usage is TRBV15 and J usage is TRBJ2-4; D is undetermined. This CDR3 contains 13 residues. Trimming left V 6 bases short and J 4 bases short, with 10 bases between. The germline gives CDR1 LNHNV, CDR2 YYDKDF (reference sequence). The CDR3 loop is CATSPSSKNIQYF. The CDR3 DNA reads TGTGCCACCAGTCCCAGCTCAAAAAACATTCAGTACTTC.

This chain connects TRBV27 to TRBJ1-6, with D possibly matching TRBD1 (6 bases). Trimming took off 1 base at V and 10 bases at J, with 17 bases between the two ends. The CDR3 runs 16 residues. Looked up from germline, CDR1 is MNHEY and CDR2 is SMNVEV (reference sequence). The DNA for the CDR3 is TGTGCCAGCAGTTTATACAGGGAGGATTCAGGGTCACCCCTCCACTTT. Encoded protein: CASSLYREDSGSPLHF.

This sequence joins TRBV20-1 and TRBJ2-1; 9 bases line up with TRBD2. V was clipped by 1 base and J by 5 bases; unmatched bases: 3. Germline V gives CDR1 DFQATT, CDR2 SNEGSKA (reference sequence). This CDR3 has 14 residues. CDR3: CSARGGGGDNEQFF. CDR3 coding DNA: TGCAGTGCTAGAGGGGGCGGGGGGGACAATGAGCAGTTCTTC.

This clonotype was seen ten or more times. In DNA form, the CDR3 reads TGCAGTGCTAGATATGGCCTGTCCGGGAACATTCAGTACTTC. Translation gives CSARYGLSGNIQYF. The chain recombines TRBV20-1 with TRBJ2-4; D gene unclear. The CDR3 consists of 14 residues. Germline V gene data show CDR1 as DFQATT and CDR2 as SNEGSKA (reference sequence). Trimming stripped 2 bases from V and 7 bases from J, with 15 bases between.

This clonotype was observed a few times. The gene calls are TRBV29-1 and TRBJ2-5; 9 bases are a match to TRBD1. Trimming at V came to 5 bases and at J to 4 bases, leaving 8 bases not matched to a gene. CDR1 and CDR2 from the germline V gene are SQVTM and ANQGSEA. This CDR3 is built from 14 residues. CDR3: CSVFQDRGTETQYF. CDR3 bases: TGCAGCGTTTTTCAGGACAGGGGTACAGAGACCCAGTACTTC. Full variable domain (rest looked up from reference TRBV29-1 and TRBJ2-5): SAVISQKPSRDICQRGTSLTIQCQVDSQVTMMFWYRQQPGQSLTLIATANQGSEATYESGFVIDKFPISRPNLTFSTLTVSNMSPEDSSIYLCSVFQDRGTETQYFGPGTRLLVL.

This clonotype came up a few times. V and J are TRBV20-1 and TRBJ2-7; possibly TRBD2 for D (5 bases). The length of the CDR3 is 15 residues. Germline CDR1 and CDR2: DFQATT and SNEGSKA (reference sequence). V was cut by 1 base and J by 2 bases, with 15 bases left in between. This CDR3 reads CSARGRAGEPYEQYF. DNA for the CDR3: TGCAGTGCTAGAGGTCGGGCGGGTGAACCCTACGAGCAGTACTTC.

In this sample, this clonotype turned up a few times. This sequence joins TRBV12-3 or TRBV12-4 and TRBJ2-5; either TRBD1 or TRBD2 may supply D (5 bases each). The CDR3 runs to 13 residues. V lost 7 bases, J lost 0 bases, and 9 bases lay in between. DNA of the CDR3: TGTGCCAGCAACCGGGGCTACCAAGAGACCCAGTACTTC. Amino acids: CASNRGYQETQYF.

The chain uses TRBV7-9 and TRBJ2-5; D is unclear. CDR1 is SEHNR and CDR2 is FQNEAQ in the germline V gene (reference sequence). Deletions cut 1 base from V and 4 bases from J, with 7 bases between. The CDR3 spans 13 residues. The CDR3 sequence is CASSLVWRETQYF. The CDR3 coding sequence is TGTGCCAGCAGCTTAGTATGGCGAGAGACCCAGTACTTC.

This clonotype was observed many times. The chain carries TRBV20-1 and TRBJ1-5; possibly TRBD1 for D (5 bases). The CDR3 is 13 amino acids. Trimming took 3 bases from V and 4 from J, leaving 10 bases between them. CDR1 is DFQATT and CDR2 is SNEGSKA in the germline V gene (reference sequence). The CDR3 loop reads CSARGLPNQPQHF. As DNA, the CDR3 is TGCAGTGCTAGGGGACTTCCTAATCAGCCCCAGCATTTT.

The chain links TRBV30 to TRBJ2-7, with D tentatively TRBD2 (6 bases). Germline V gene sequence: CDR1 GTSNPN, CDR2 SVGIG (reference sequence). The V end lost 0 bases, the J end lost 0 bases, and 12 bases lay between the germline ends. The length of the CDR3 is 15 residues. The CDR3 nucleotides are TGTGCCTGGAGTGTACGAGGGAGGAGCTCCTACGAGCAGTACTTC. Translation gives CAWSVRGRSSYEQYF. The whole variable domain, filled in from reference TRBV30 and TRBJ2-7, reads SQTIHQWPATLVQPVGSPLSLECTVEGTSNPNLYWYRQAAGRGLQLLFYSVGIGQISSEVPQNLSASRPQDRQFILSSKKLLLSDSGFYLCAWSVRGRSSYEQYFGPGTRLTVT.

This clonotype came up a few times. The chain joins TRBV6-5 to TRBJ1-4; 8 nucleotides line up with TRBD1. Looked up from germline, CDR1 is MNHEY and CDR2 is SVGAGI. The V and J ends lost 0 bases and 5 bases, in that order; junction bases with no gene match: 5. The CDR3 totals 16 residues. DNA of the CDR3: TGTGCCAGCAGTTACTCTCATACAGGGGGGAATGAAAAACTGTTTTTT. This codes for CASSYSHTGGNEKLFF.

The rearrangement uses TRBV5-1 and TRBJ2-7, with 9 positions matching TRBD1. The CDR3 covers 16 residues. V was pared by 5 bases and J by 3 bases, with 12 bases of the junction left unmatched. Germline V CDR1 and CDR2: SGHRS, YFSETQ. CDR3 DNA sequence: TGCGCCAGCAGATCCGGGACAGGGTATGGAGTCTACGAGCAGTACTTC. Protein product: CASRSGTGYGVYEQYF.